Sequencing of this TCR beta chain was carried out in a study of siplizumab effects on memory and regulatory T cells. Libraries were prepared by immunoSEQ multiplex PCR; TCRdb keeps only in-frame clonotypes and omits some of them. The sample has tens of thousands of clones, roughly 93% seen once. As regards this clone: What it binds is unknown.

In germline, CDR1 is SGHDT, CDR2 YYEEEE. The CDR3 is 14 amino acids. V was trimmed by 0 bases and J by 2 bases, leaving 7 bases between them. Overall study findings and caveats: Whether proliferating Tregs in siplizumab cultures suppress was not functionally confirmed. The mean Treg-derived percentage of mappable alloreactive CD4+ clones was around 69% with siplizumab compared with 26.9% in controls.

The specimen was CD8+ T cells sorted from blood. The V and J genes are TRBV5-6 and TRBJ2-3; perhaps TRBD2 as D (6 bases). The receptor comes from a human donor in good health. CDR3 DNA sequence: TGTGCCAGCAGCTTGGGGGGACTCACAGATACGCAGTATTTT. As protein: CASSLGGLTDTQYF.